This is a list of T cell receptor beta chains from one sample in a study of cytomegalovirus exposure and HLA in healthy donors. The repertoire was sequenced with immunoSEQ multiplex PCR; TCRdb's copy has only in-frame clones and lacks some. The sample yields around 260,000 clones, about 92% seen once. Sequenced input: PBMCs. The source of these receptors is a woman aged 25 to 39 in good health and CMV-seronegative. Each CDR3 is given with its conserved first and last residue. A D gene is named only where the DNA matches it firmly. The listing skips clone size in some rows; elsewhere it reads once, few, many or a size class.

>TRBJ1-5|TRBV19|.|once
CASSIERSFYSNQPQHF
TGTGCCAGTAGTATAGAAAGGAGCTTCTATAGCAATCAGCCCCAGCATTTT
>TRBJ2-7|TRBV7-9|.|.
CASSLMFGPYEQYF
TGTGCCAGCAGCTTAATGTTTGGCCCCTACGAGCAGTACTTC
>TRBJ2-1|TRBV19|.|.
CASTSGTQRNEQFF
TGTGCCAGTACTTCCGGGACTCAAAGGAATGAGCAGTTCTTC
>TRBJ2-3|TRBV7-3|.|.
CASSLNSVDTQYF
TGTGCCAGCAGCTTAAACTCGGTAGATACGCAGTATTTT
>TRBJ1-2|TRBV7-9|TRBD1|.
CASSLGTGANYGYTF
TGTGCCAGCAGCTTAGGGACAGGGGCCAACTATGGCTACACCTTC
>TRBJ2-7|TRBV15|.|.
CATSERPGLFEQYF
TGTGCCACCAGCGAGAGGCCCGGGCTTTTCGAGCAGTACTTC
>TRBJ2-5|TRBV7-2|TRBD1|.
CASRGVGGKETQYF
TGTGCCAGCAGGGGGGTAGGGGGCAAGGAGACCCAGTACTTC
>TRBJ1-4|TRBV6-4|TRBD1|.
CASSAPKGTVNEKLFF
TGTGCCAGCAGTGCACCGAAAGGGACAGTAAATGAAAAACTGTTTTTT
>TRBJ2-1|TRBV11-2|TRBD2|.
CASSLLAGNEQFF
TGTGCCAGCAGCTTACTAGCGGGCAATGAGCAGTTCTTC
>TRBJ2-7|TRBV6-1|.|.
CASSEPPGIGYEQYF
TGTGCCAGCAGTGAACCCCCGGGAATTGGCTACGAGCAGTACTTC
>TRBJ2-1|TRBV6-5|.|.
CASSHEAVSYNEQFF
TGTGCCAGCAGTCACGAGGCGGTCTCCTACAATGAGCAGTTCTTC
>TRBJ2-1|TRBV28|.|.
CASSSPGPYNEQFF
TGTGCCAGCAGTTCCCCGGGGCCCTACAATGAGCAGTTCTTC
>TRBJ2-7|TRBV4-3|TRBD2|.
CASSQDTGLASQEQYF
TGCGCCAGCAGCCAAGACACGGGACTAGCCTCCCAAGAGCAGTACTTC
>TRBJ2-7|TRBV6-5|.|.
CASRPTSASSYEQYF
TGTGCCAGCAGACCTACTTCGGCTAGCTCCTACGAGCAGTACTTC
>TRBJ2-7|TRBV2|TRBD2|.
CASSEGLAGLSYEQYF
TGTGCCAGCAGTGAAGGGCTAGCGGGGCTCTCCTACGAGCAGTACTTC
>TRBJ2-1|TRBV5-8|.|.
CASSLVADNEQFF
TGTGCCAGCAGCTTGGTGGCCGACAATGAGCAGTTCTTC
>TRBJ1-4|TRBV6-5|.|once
CASSYSAGANEKLFF
TGTGCCAGCAGTTACTCGGCAGGGGCTAATGAAAAACTGTTTTTT
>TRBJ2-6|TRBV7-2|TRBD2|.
CASKRLAGSSGANVLTF
TGTGCCAGCAAGCGACTAGCGGGTAGCTCTGGGGCCAACGTCCTGACTTTC
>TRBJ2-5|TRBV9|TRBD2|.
CASSVGTSGQETQYF
TGTGCCAGCAGCGTAGGTACTAGCGGACAAGAGACCCAGTACTTC
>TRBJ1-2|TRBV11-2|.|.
CASSFAGLAQGYTF
TGTGCCAGCAGCTTCGCAGGGCTCGCGCAGGGCTACACCTTC
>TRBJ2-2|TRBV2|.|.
CASSDPQGLSTGELFF
TGTGCCAGCAGTGACCCACAGGGATTGAGCACCGGGGAGCTGTTTTTT
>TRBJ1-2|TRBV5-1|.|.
CASSLSVTNYGYTF
TGCGCCAGCAGCTTGTCAGTAACTAACTATGGCTACACCTTC
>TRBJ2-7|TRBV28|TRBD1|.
CASSFGTDQYEQYF
TGTGCCAGCAGCTTCGGGACAGATCAATACGAGCAGTACTTC
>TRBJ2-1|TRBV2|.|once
CASSFDSIPSDNEQFF
TGTGCCAGCAGTTTCGATTCCATTCCCAGCGACAATGAGCAGTTCTTC
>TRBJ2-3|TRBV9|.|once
CASSKWTSTDTQYF
TGTGCCAGCAGCAAATGGACTAGCACAGATACGCAGTATTTT
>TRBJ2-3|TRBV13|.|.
CASSSQGLPSFHSTDTQYF
TGTGCCAGCAGCTCCCAGGGACTTCCGTCGTTCCATAGCACAGATACGCAGTATTTT
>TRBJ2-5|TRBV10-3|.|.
CAISGSGETQYF
TGTGCCATCAGTGGAAGTGGGGAGACCCAGTACTTC
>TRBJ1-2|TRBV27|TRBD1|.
CASSPGTALWGYTF
TGTGCCAGCAGTCCCGGGACAGCCCTATGGGGCTACACCTTC
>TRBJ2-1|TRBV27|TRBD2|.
CASSPSLAGPYNEQFF
TGTGCCAGCAGTCCGTCCCTAGCGGGCCCCTACAATGAGCAGTTCTTC
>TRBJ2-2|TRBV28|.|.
CASSEAGQNTGELFF
TGTGCCAGCAGTGAAGCGGGACAGAACACCGGGGAGCTGTTTTTT
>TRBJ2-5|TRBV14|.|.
CASSSRGMRETQYF
TGTGCCAGCAGCTCCCGAGGGATGAGGGAGACCCAGTACTTC
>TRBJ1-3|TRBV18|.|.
CASSPEGYGNTIYF
TGTGCCAGCTCACCGGAAGGTTACGGAAACACCATATATTTT
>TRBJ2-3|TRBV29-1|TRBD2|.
CSVEDPLAADTQYF
TGCAGCGTTGAAGATCCCCTAGCGGCAGATACGCAGTATTTT
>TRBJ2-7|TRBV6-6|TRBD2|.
CASSLTSGRYEQYF
TGTGCCAGCAGTCTGACTAGCGGCCGGTACGAGCAGTACTTC
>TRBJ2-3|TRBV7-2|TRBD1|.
CASSFSGTGLADTQYF
TGTGCCAGCAGCTTCTCCGGGACAGGGCTTGCAGATACGCAGTATTTT
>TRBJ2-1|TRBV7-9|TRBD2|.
CASSLVLGGNNEQFF
TGTGCCAGCAGCTTAGTCTTGGGAGGGAACAATGAGCAGTTCTTC
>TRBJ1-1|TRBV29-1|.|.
CSVGQQRSTEAFF
TGCAGCGTCGGCCAGCAAAGGTCCACTGAAGCTTTCTTT
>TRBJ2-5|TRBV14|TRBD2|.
CASSQERGLAGKGTQYF
TGTGCCAGCAGCCAAGAGCGGGGACTAGCGGGGAAGGGGACCCAGTACTTC
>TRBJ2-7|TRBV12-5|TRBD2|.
CASGPVAGVRNEQYF
TGTGCTAGTGGTCCAGTAGCGGGAGTGAGGAACGAGCAGTACTTC
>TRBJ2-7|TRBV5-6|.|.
CASSLPLALSYEQYF
TGTGCCAGCAGCTTACCCCTAGCGTTATCCTACGAGCAGTACTTC
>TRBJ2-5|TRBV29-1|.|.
CSVGRGQETQYF
TGCAGCGTTGGTCGCGGCCAAGAGACCCAGTACTTC
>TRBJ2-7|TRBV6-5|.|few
CASSHHRGRPYEQYF
TGTGCCAGCAGTCACCACCGGGGCAGACCCTACGAGCAGTACTTC
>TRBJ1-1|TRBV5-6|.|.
CASSLGRDTEAFF
TGTGCCAGCAGCTTGGGTAGGGACACTGAAGCTTTCTTT
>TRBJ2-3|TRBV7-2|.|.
CASSSLIERTDTQYF
TGTGCCAGCAGCTCCTTAATAGAGAGGACAGATACGCAGTATTTT
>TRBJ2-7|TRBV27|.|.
CASSLSGGSLTYEQYF
TGTGCCAGCAGTTTATCTGGCGGCAGCCTAACCTACGAGCAGTACTTC
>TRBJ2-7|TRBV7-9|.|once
CASSDRTVEQYF
TGTGCCAGCAGCGACCGGACAGTCGAGCAGTACTTC
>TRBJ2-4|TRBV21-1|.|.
CASSKNEERLRAKNIQYF
TGTGCCAGCAGCAAGAACGAGGAGAGGCTTCGGGCCAAAAACATTCAGTACTTC
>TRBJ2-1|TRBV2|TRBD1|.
CASRETYRGRYNEQFF
TGTGCCAGCAGGGAGACCTACAGGGGGCGGTACAATGAGCAGTTCTTC
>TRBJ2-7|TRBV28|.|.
CASSPLGQTYEQYF
TGTGCCAGCAGTCCCTTGGGCCAAACCTACGAGCAGTACTTC
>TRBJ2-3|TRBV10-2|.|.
CASSDRAVLISTDTQYF
TGCGCCAGCAGTGATAGAGCAGTCCTTATCAGCACAGATACGCAGTATTTT
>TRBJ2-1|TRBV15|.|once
CATSSGRGVGRSSYNEQFF
TGTGCCACCAGCTCAGGAAGGGGAGTGGGGCGGAGCTCCTACAATGAGCAGTTCTTC
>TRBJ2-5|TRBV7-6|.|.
CASSRLEETQYF
TGTGCCAGCAGCCGACTGGAAGAGACCCAGTACTTC
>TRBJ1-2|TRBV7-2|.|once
CASSLNYGYTF
TGTGCCAGCAGCTTAAACTATGGCTACACCTTC
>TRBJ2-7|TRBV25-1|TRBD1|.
CASGQGQTYEQYF
TGTGCCAGCGGGCAGGGACAGACCTACGAGCAGTACTTC
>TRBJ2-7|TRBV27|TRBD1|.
CASSPIGQGTVEQYF
TGTGCCAGCAGTCCGATAGGACAGGGGACGGTCGAGCAGTACTTC
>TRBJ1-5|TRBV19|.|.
CASSYTPVRLWPQHF
TGTGCCAGTAGTTATACTCCTGTCCGGCTTTGGCCCCAGCATTTT
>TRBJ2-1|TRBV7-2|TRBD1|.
CASSFGQAYNEQFF
TGTGCCAGCAGCTTCGGACAGGCCTACAATGAGCAGTTCTTC